Listed below are T cell receptor beta chains from one sample, sequenced in a study of control samples from healthy donors and cancer patients. Assay: immunoSEQ multiplex PCR; the TCRdb copy retains only in-frame clones and omits some. The data show some 130,000 clones, 92% seen once. Sequencing was carried out using blood. Receptors were obtained from a woman in her forties or fifties in good health. The CDR3 runs from the conserved cysteine through the conserved F or W. The D gene is left open where the match is weak.

V gene	J gene	D gene	CDR3 DNA	CDR3 protein
TRBV5-1	TRBJ2-3	NA	TGCGCCAGCAGCTTGGACGGCAGGGGAAACGGACCCAGCACAGATACGCAGTATTTT	CASSLDGRGNGPSTDTQYF
TRBV5-1	TRBJ2-2	NA	TGCGCCAGCAGCGCCTCGGGTGCGCCGAACACCGGGGAGCTGTTTTTT	CASSASGAPNTGELFF
TRBV27	TRBJ2-7	NA	TGTGCCAGCAGTTCATCCATGGGGCCCTACGAGCAGTACTTC	CASSSSMGPYEQYF
TRBV6-5	TRBJ1-5	NA	TGTGCCAGCAGCCGAGGACAGATCAATCAGCCCCAGCATTTT	CASSRGQINQPQHF
TRBV29-1	TRBJ1-2	TRBD1	TGCAGCGTGGAAAGGACAGGGGGCAGTGGCTACACCTTC	CSVERTGGSGYTF
TRBV3-1/TRBV3-2	TRBJ1-4	TRBD1	TGTGCCAGCAGCCCAGGGGGGGTACGCTATGAAAAACTGTTTTTT	CASSPGGVRYEKLFF
TRBV13	TRBJ2-7	TRBD2	TGTGCCAGCAGCCGCGGGGGCTCCTACGAGCAGTACTTC	CASSRGGSYEQYF
TRBV4-2	TRBJ1-6	NA	TGTGCCAGCAGCCAACAGGGTGACAATAATTCACCCCTCCACTTT	CASSQQGDNNSPLHF
TRBV11-2	TRBJ1-2	NA	TGTGCCAGCAGCGAAGGCCGGGACACTAACTATGGCTACACCTTC	CASSEGRDTNYGYTF
TRBV9	TRBJ2-3	NA	TGTGCCAGCACCGCGGGACTTTCTACAGATACGCAGTATTTT	CASTAGLSTDTQYF